This T cell receptor beta chain comes out of a study of T cell responses to AZD1222 COVID-19 vaccine. Sequencing used immunoSEQ multiplex PCR; TCRdb keeps in-frame clones, though not all of them. The data contain more than 120,000 clones, 88% of them seen just once; the ten biggest clones take up about 5%. The sample here was peripheral blood, taken 28 days after the second dose of the MenACWY control vaccine. This receptor was obtained from an adult who received the MenACWY meningococcal vaccine as a control.

The CDR3 loop reads CASSSNRQGSGELFF. CDR3 bases: TGTGCCAGCAGCTCGAACAGACAGGGTTCCGGGGAGCTGTTTTTT. V usage is TRBV7-2 and J usage is TRBJ2-2; TRBD1 agrees at 7 bases. J gave up 6 bases and V 4 bases, and 8 bases lay outside the gene matches. Per the germline V gene, CDR1 is SGHTA and CDR2 is FQGNSA. The CDR3 loop spans 15 amino acids.